This TCR beta chain was identified during a study of blood T cell repertoires in COVID-19. Study context: From T cells, B-cell-depleted T cells, or PBMCs came the material, which was cDNA or gDNA.

Germline V gene sequence: CDR1 SGHRS, CDR2 YFSETQ. This CDR3 has 14 amino acids. Trimming cost V 0 bases and J 1 base, with 8 bases left between them. Details on this clone: This sample includes further DNA sequences coding for the same CDR3.

Under the authors' procedure: By means of reference gene primer amplification, nucleated cell counts were estimated. Sequencing was performed with immunoSEQ multiplex PCR; in TCRdb, only in-frame clones are kept and a portion is missing. That table is the source of V, J and clone size, and D and trimming were worked out from the DNA. The profile shows some 76,000 clones, around 80% of them singletons. Seattle's enrolled individuals joined amid active infection and were then monitored longitudinally. This chain links TRBV5-1 with TRBJ2-7, with D perhaps matching TRBD2 (5 bases). Sample: peripheral blood. This receptor was obtained from a man in his forties or fifties with COVID-19, enrolled during active disease. The CDR3 sequence is CASSLVGGSYEQYF. The CDR3 DNA reads as TGCGCCAGCAGCTTGGTAGGAGGATCCTACGAGCAGTACTTC.